The 10 T cell receptor beta chains presented below share a single source sample, sequenced in a study of blood T cell repertoires in COVID-19. Produced via immunoSEQ multiplex PCR; TCRdb's table is partial and in-frame only. The data show a few hundred thousand clones, with around 85% seen just once and under 4% held by the top ten. Sequenced: peripheral blood. These receptor sequences come from a woman between 18 and 30 years old with acute or convalescent COVID-19.

The chain carries TRBV6-5 and TRBJ1-1; D call uncertain. Germline V gene lookup returns CDR1 MNHEY and CDR2 SVGAGI. The V end lost 6 bases, the J end lost 3 bases, and 11 bases lay between the germline ends. The CDR3 has 13 residues. For the CDR3, the DNA is TGTGCCAGCAGACCCGACTTCTACACTGAAGCTTTCTTT. Its protein is CASRPDFYTEAFF.

In its sample, this clone was seen once. This rearrangement joins TRBV7-3 to TRBJ2-1; 9 bases match TRBD1. This CDR3 spans 14 amino acids. V was pared by 1 base and J by 9 bases, with 4 bases of the junction left unmatched. Germline V gives CDR1 SGHTA, CDR2 FQGTGA. CDR3 in DNA: TGTGCCAGCAGCTTAAGGGACAGGGTTGCTGAGCAGTTCTTC. Translating gives CASSLRDRVAEQFF.

The CDR3 nucleotides read TGTGCCAGCAGCTTTTGGACAGGGGATAATTCACCCCTCCACTTT. Translated, it gives CASSFWTGDNSPLHF. The chain uses TRBV7-2 and TRBJ1-6; 9 positions match TRBD1. V shed 3 bases and J 5 bases; nucleotides not matched to a gene: 2. CDR1 is SGHTA, CDR2 FQGNSA, per germline. This CDR3 spans 15 amino acids.

The chain couples TRBV9 to TRBJ2-2; D gene uncertain. The V gene's germline CDR1 is SGDLS and CDR2 YYNGEE. This CDR3 contains 16 residues. V gave up 0 bases and J gave up 2 bases, with 11 bases separating them. The CDR3 nucleotides read TGTGCCAGCAGCGTAGAAGGAGACTTAAACACCGGGGAGCTGTTTTTT. This sequence encodes CASSVEGDLNTGELFF.

This clone was detected only once. CDR3 nucleotides: TGTGCCTGGAGCACCCCGGGGGTATACACCATATATTTT. Its translation: CAWSTPGVYTIYF. J is TRBJ1-3 and V is TRBV30; the D gene is possibly TRBD1 (5 bases). V was trimmed by 3 bases and J by 8 bases, leaving 14 bases between them. The CDR3 is 13 residues long. Germline V gene data show CDR1 as GTSNPN and CDR2 as SVGIG (reference sequence).

This CDR3 is CASSLGKATGTEAFF. The CDR3 DNA sequence: TGCGCCAGCAGCTTGGGGAAGGCCACGGGCACTGAAGCTTTCTTT. V is TRBV5-1 and J is TRBJ1-1; D gene ambiguous. This CDR3 has 15 residues. Trimming cost V 0 bases and J 4 bases, with 13 bases left between them. Germline V lookup: CDR1 SGHRS, CDR2 YFSETQ.

V is TRBV2 and J is TRBJ1-6, with 8 bases matching TRBD1. Trimming cost V 5 bases and J 10 bases; bases outside gene matches: 7. This CDR3 has 14 residues. Germline V gives CDR1 SNHLY, CDR2 FYNNEI. Here the CDR3 reads CASSPQGAGSPLHF. DNA of the CDR3: TGTGCCAGCAGTCCTCAGGGGGCCGGCTCACCCCTCCACTTT.

The rearrangement joins TRBV5-3 to TRBJ1-5, with D perhaps matching TRBD1 (6 bases). TRBV5-3 is classed as an ORF, of uncertain function. This CDR3 is built from 15 residues. V was trimmed by 4 bases and J by 4 bases, leaving 15 bases between them. The CDR3 loop is CARSRRGDKNQPQHF. As DNA, the CDR3 is TGTGCCAGAAGCCGCCGAGGGGACAAGAATCAGCCCCAGCATTTT.

This chain links TRBV4-2 with TRBJ2-2, with a tentative D call TRBD2 (5 bases). CDR3 length: 18 residues. Germline V lookup: CDR1 LGHNA, CDR2 YNFKEQ. V was pared by 0 bases and J by 5 bases, with 19 bases between. The CDR3 here is CASSQERPGLTGTGELFF. The CDR3, as DNA: TGTGCCAGCAGCCAAGAGCGGCCCGGGCTCACGGGGACCGGGGAGCTGTTTTTT.

This clone has just one count. The chain has TRBV5-1 and TRBJ2-5, with 8 bases that match TRBD2. Germline-derived CDR1 and CDR2 are SGHRS and YFSETQ. V shed 2 bases and J 7 bases; nucleotides not matched to a gene: 7. The CDR3 runs to 14 residues. CDR3 sequence reads: CASSFDGGVLTQYF. CDR3 DNA: TGCGCCAGCAGCTTTGACGGGGGGGTCTTGACCCAGTACTTC. The full variable domain, rest sourced from reference TRBV5-1 and TRBJ2-5, is KAGVTQTPRYLIKTRGQQVTLSCSPISGHRSVSWYQQTPGQGLQFLFEYFSETQRNKGNFPGRFSGRQFSNSRSEMNVSTLELGDSALYLCASSFDGGVLTQYFGPGTRLLVL.